A single sample gave rise to the 7 T cell receptor beta chains below, sequenced in a study of shared clonotypes between healthy human individuals. Sequencing was performed with immunoSEQ multiplex PCR; in TCRdb, only in-frame clones are kept and a portion is missing. The top ten hold 0.13% of the sample, which has some 2,000,000 clones, 90% to 95% seen once. Sequencing was carried out using naive CD4+ T cells sorted from blood. Documented subset: CD45RA+ positively selected. The receptors were gathered from a man between 18 and 29 years old in good health.

This clone occurred once. V gene TRBV12-5 combines with J gene TRBJ1-6, with 10 bases lining up with TRBD1. Germline trimming cut 6 bases from V and 6 bases from J; bases unmatched to any gene: 8. The CDR3 totals 16 residues. Germline-derived CDR1 and CDR2 are LGHNT and FRNRAP. The CDR3, as DNA: TGTGCTAGTGGGACAGGGGGCCGGTTGGTTAATTCACCCCTCCACTTT. Translating it yields CASGTGGRLVNSPLHF.

This sequence joins TRBV27 and TRBJ2-1; a possible D gene is TRBD2 (5 bases). Germline V gene sequence: CDR1 MNHEY, CDR2 SMNVEV (reference sequence). The CDR3 totals 13 residues. Trimming took off 6 bases at V and 7 bases at J, with 13 bases between the two ends. CDR3 residues: CASSSLAKNEQFF. The CDR3 DNA is TGTGCCAGCAGCAGCCTAGCTAAGAATGAGCAGTTCTTC.

The CDR3, as DNA: TGTGCCAGCAGTCCCTACTTCTCTCCCGATTCACCCCTCCACTTT. Residues: CASSPYFSPDSPLHF. The V and J genes are TRBV6-1 and TRBJ1-6; D gene unclear. Germline CDR1 MNHNS, CDR2 SASEGT. Trimming took off 5 bases at V and 8 bases at J, with 16 bases between the two ends. This CDR3 is 15 amino acids long.

In the case of this clone: Other nucleotide sequences in the sample specify the same CDR3. J is TRBJ2-7 and V is TRBV7-2; no clear D. CDR3 size: 13 residues. Germline values: CDR1 SGHTA, CDR2 FQGNSA. Trimming cost V 4 bases and J 0 bases, with 7 bases left between them. In DNA form, the CDR3 reads TGTGCCAGCAGCTCCGGTCCCTCCTACGAGCAGTACTTC. It translates to CASSSGPSYEQYF.

As to this clone: The same CDR3 also results from other DNA sequences found in this sample. The chain joins TRBV10-3 to TRBJ2-5, with D possibly TRBD1 on 5 matching bases. Trimming took off 3 bases at V and 1 base at J, with 6 bases between the two ends. The CDR3 is 13 residues long. Germline CDR1 reads ENHRY; CDR2 reads SYGVKD. In DNA, the CDR3 is TGTGCCATCAGTGACAGGGCCCAAGAGACCCAGTACTTC. Translating it yields CAISDRAQETQYF.

The V call is TRBV21-1, the J call TRBJ2-3; the table assigns TRBD1, which was not confirmed against the DNA. TRBV21-1 is reported as a pseudogene. The CDR3 is 14 amino acids. The CDR3 is CASSKGKGANTQYF. CDR3 sequence (DNA): TGTGCCAGCAGCAAAGGGAAGGGGGCAAATACGCAGTATTTT.

The chain joins TRBV7-6 to TRBJ2-7; 10 bases line up with TRBD1. The trim removed 4 bases at V and 2 bases at J, leaving 2 bases unmatched. Germline V gene sequence: CDR1 SGHVS, CDR2 FNYEAQ. The CDR3 consists of 14 residues. In DNA, the CDR3 is TGTGCCAGCAGCTCTGGGACAGGGGCCTACGAGCAGTACTTC. Protein sequence: CASSSGTGAYEQYF.